This TCR beta chain was profiled in a study of blood T cell repertoires in COVID-19 (dated by TCRdb to 2019 to 2021). Regarding the study in general: The collaborator samples originated in the United States, Italy and Spain and spanned the acute and convalescent phases of COVID-19. Nearly every sample came with metadata listing a de-identified subject ID, COVID-19 status, age in years and sex. Deeply sampled blood TCRbeta repertoires from subjects exposed to, actively infected with, or recovered from COVID-19 were included in the dataset. Where HLA class I and class II types were available, the types were taken from metadata supplied by the sample provider, not from assay-based typing. Samples were obtained from the ongoing ImmuneRACE study (first 160 participants) and from about 1,300 subjects provided by 6 global collaborators. The prospective study material was composed of cDNA or gDNA derived from T cells, B-cell-depleted T cells, or PBMCs. The repertoires were released in a freely available public database intended as a resource for research on the immune response to SARS-CoV-2. What the research found in general, with its limitations: How much clinical and demographic metadata was included differed by source and by participant, and the metadata was provided uncurated.

TCRbeta CDR3 regions were amplified from genomic DNA using the immunoSEQ Assay, a bias-controlled multiplex PCR. The authors' pipeline ran thus. The number of nucleated cells in each sample was estimated from the amplification of reference gene primers within the assay. To quantify the absolute abundance of each unique TCRbeta CDR3 rearrangement, sequence reads were collapsed and filtered. Productive Simpson clonality was computed per sample as the square root of Simpson's diversity index over productive rearrangements. The table was pulled from immuneACCESS by TCRdb, which kept in-frame rearrangements only. Such tables lose some clones; where checked, under half of the loss comes from unresolved V genes, and the rest has no known cause. The D gene and trimming were derived from the DNA, and the V and J assignments and clone size from that table. In all, the sample holds nearly 60,000 clones, and 70% to 90% of those were seen once. Roughly 4.8% of the sample lies in the top ten.

CDR1 SEHNR and CDR2 FQNEAQ are derived from the germline V gene (reference sequence). Deletion took 4 bases off V and 4 bases off J, with a span of 18 bases between the germline ends. The CDR3 measures 16 amino acids from cysteine to phenylalanine. The DNA shown is the 48-base CDR3, in frame from base 1. The collaborating institutions used their own protocols to collect whole blood in K2EDTA tubes. Collaborator samples were shipped for TCRbeta analysis as frozen whole blood, isolated PBMCs, or DNA extracted from either sample type. Points on this clone: What this receptor recognizes is not known. No clone much larger than this one lies a single base away; base qualities are absent.

The clonotype comes from a man aged 35-49 years with active COVID-19. Sequencing was carried out using peripheral blood. This sequence uses TRBV7-9 and TRBJ2-3, with TRBD2 as a weak D call on 6 bases. CDR3 region: CASSSNVREVADTQYF. The nucleotide sequence is given as TGTGCCAGCAGCTCAAACGTCAGGGAGGTAGCAGATACGCAGTATTTT.